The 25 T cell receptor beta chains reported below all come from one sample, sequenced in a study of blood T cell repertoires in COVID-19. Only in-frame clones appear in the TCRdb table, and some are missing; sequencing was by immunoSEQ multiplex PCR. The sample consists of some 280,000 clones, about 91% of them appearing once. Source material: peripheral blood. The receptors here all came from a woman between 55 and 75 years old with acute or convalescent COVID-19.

The chain's CDR3 is CASSLGQGWDGYTF. The CDR3 DNA sequence: TGTGCCAGCAGCCTTGGACAGGGGTGGGATGGCTACACCTTC. V gene TRBV7-9 combines with J gene TRBJ1-2, with 9 nucleotides matching TRBD1. There are 14 residues in the CDR3. Losses at the gene ends were 5 bases for V and 6 bases for J; bases not matched to a gene: 7. Germline assignment: CDR1 SEHNR and CDR2 FQNEAQ (reference sequence).

CDR3 nucleotide sequence: TGTGCCAGCAGCGGGACTAAAAACACCGGGGAGCTGTTTTTT. Translating it yields CASSGTKNTGELFF. The chain employs TRBV5-4 and TRBJ2-2, with TRBD2 matching 7 bases. J was trimmed by 2 bases and V by 4 bases; bases with no gene match: 2. The CDR3 contains 14 residues. Germline V gene sequence: CDR1 SGHNT, CDR2 YYREEE (reference sequence).

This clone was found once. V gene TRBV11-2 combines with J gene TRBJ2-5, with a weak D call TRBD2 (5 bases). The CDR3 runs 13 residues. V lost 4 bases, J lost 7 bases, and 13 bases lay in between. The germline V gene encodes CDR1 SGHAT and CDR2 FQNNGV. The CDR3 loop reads CASSSPGDTTQYF. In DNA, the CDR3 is TGTGCCAGCAGCTCCCCCGGGGATACGACCCAGTACTTC.

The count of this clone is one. The CDR3 DNA reads as TGTGCCAGCAGTCACAGACAGGGGTTAAGCACTGAAGCTTTCTTT. It codes for CASSHRQGLSTEAFF. V gene TRBV27 combines with J gene TRBJ1-1; 8 bases line up with TRBD1. The trim removed 5 bases at V and 4 bases at J, leaving 9 bases unmatched. Germline V gene lookup returns CDR1 MNHEY and CDR2 SMNVEV (reference sequence). The CDR3 contains 15 residues.

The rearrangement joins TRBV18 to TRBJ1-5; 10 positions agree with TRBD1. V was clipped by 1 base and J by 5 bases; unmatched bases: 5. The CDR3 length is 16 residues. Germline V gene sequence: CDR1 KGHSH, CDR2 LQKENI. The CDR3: CASSPQRDRGYQPQHF. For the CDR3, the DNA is TGTGCCAGCTCACCACAACGGGACAGGGGTTATCAGCCCCAGCATTTT.

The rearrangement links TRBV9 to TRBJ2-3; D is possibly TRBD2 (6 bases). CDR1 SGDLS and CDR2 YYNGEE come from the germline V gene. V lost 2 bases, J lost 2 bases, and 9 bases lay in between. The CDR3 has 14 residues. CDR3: CASSVGDFTDTQYF. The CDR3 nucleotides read TGTGCCAGCAGCGTGGGGGACTTCACAGATACGCAGTATTTT.

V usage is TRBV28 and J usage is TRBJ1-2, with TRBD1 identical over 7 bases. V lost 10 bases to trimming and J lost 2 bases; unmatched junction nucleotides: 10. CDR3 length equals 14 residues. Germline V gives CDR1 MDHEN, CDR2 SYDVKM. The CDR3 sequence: CATLYPGQNYGYTF. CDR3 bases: TGTGCCACCCTATACCCGGGACAGAACTATGGCTACACCTTC.

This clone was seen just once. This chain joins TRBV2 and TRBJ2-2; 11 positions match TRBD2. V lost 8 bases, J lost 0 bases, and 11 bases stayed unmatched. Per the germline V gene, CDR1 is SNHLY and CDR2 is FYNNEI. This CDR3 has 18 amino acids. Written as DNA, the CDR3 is TGTGCCAGCCACACGGGGGTAGCGGGAGGGACGAACACCGGGGAGCTGTTTTTT. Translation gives CASHTGVAGGTNTGELFF.

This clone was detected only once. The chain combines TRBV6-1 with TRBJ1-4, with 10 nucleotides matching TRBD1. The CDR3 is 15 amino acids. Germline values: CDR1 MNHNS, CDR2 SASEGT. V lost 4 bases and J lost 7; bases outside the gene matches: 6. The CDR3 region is CASSVAGTGVEKLFF. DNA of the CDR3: TGTGCCAGCAGTGTAGCCGGGACAGGGGTTGAAAAACTGTTTTTT.

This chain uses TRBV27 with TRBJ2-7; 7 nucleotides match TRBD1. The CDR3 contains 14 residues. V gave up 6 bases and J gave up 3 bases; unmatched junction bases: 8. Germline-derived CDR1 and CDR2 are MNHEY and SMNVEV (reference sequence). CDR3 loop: CASSPGGPNYEQYF. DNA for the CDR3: TGTGCCAGCAGCCCAGGGGGTCCCAACTACGAGCAGTACTTC.

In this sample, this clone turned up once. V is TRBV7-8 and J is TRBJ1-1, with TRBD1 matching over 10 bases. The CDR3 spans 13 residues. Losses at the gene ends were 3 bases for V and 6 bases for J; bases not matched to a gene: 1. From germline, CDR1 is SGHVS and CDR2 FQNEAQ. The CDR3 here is CASSFGTGAEAFF. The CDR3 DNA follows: TGTGCCAGCAGCTTTGGGACAGGGGCTGAAGCTTTCTTT.

The CDR3 loop reads CASSHRSPTSGNTIYF. The DNA for the CDR3 is TGTGCCAGCAGTCACAGGTCACCTACCTCTGGAAACACCATATATTTT. The V call is TRBV7-9, the J call TRBJ1-3; maybe TRBD1 (5 bases). V gave up 6 bases and J gave up 0 bases, with 15 bases separating them. The CDR3 length is 16 residues. Germline CDR1 SEHNR, CDR2 FQNEAQ (reference sequence).

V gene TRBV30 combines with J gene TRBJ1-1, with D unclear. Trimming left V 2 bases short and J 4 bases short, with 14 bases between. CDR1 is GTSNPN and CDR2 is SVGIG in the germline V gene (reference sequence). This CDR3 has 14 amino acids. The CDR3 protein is CAWSLGSSGTEAFF. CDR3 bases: TGTGCCTGGAGTTTAGGGAGTAGCGGCACTGAAGCTTTCTTT.

The CDR3 sequence: CASSPGQGATYF. The CDR3 nucleotides are TGTGCCAGCAGCCCAGGACAGGGGGCAACGTATTTT. This rearrangement joins TRBV12-3 or TRBV12-4 to TRBJ2-3, with 11 bases identical to TRBD1. CDR3 size: 12 residues. Trimming removed 6 bases from V and 14 bases from J; junction bases left unmatched: 7.

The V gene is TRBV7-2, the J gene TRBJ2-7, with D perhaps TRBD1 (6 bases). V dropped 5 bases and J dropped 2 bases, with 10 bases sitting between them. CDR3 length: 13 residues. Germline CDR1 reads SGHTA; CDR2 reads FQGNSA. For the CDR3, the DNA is TGTGCCAGCAGCCCCGACAGGCCCTACGAGCAGTACTTC. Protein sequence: CASSPDRPYEQYF.

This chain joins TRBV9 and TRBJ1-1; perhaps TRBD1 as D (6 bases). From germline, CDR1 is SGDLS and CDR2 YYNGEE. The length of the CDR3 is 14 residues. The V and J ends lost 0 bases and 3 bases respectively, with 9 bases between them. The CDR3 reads CASSVEGQDTEAFF. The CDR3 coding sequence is TGTGCCAGCAGCGTAGAGGGACAAGACACTGAAGCTTTCTTT.

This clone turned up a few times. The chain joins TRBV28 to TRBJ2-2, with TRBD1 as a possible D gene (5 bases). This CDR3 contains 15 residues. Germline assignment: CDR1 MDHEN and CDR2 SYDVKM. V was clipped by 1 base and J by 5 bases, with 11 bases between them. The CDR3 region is CASSLYQGLTGELFF. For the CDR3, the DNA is TGTGCCAGCAGTTTATATCAGGGTTTAACCGGGGAGCTGTTTTTT.

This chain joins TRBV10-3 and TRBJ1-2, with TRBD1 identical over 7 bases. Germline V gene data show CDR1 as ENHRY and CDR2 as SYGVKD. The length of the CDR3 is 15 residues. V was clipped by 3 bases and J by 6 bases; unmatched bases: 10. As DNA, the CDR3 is TGTGCCATCAGTGAATCTAGCGACAGGGCCCATGGCTACACCTTC. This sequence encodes CAISESSDRAHGYTF.

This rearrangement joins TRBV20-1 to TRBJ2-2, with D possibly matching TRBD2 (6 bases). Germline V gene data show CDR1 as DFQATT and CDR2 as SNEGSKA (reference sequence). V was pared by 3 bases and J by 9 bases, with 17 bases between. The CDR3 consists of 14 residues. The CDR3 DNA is TGCAGTGCTAGTGGGCGGGATCTCAGGCGGGAGCTGTTTTTT. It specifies CSASGRDLRRELFF.

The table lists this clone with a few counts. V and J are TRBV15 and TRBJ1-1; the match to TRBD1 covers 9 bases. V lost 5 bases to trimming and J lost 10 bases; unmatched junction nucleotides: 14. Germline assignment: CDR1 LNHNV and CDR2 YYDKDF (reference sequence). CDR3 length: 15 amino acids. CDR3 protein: CATSPRTGALTIAFF. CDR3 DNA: TGTGCCACCAGCCCCCGGACAGGGGCGCTGACGATAGCTTTCTTT.

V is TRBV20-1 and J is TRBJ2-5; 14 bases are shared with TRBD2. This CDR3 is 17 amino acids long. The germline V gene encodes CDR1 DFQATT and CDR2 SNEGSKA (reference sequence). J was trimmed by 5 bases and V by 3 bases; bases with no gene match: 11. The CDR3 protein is CSASLGGGLAGVETQYF. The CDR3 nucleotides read TGCAGTGCTAGTCTCGGGGGGGGACTAGCGGGAGTTGAGACCCAGTACTTC.

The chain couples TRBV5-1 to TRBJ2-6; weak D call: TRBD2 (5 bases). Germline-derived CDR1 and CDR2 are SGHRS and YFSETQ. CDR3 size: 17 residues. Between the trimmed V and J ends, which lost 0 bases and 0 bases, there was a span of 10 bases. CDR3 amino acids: CASSLDPSLSGANVLTF. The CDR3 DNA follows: TGCGCCAGCAGCTTGGATCCTAGCCTCTCTGGGGCCAACGTCCTGACTTTC.

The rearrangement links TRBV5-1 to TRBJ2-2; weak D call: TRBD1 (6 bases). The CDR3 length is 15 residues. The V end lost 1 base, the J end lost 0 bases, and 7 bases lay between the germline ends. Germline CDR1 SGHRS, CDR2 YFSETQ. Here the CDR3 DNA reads TGCGCCAGCAGCTTGACAGGGCCGAACACCGGGGAGCTGTTTTTT. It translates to CASSLTGPNTGELFF.

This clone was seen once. The CDR3 loop is CASGLGQQETQYF. The CDR3 bases are TGTGCCAGCGGCCTAGGACAGCAAGAGACCCAGTACTTC. This chain joins TRBV2 and TRBJ2-5; TRBD1 might be the D (6 bases). There are 13 residues in the CDR3. V was trimmed by 8 bases and J by 2 bases, leaving 12 bases between them. Germline CDR1 reads SNHLY; CDR2 reads FYNNEI.

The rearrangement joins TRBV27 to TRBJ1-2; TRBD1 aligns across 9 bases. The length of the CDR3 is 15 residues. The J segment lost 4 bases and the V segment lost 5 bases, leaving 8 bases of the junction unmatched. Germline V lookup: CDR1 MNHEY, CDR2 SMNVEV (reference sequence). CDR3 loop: CASSPRQQGAYGYTF. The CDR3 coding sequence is TGTGCCAGCAGTCCACGGCAACAGGGGGCCTATGGCTACACCTTC.